This T cell receptor (beta chain) was sequenced in a study of Ad26.COV2.S vaccination and SARS-CoV-2 variants. At the level of the study: Sample donor was a member of the COV1001 Ad26.COV2.S trial arm.

Study-level findings and limits: Individuals receiving vaccine had higher spike-specific TCR breadth than placebo recipients did.

With respect to this clone: Its antigen is unidentified.

There are 13 residues in the CDR3. Germline CDR1 and CDR2: SGHRS and YFSETQ. With 4 bases removed from V and 4 bases from J, the gap between germline ends came to 9 bases. Produced via immunoSEQ multiplex PCR; TCRdb's table is partial and in-frame only. The table lists 350,000 to 500,000 clones, 89% of them singletons. Treatment meaning: roughly 20 received Ad26.COV2.S at low or high dose, single or two shots; several received placebo; per-sample allocation not given. Sampling took place 63 days after the first vaccine or placebo injection. The vaccine antigen was prefusion-stabilized Wuhan SARS-CoV-2 spike.

The sample consisted of peripheral blood, taken in a trial of Ad26.COV2.S vaccine versus placebo. The V and J genes are TRBV5-1 and TRBJ1-5; the D gene is possibly TRBD1 (5 bases). This receptor was identified in a person aged 18-60 years who received the Ad26.COV2.S COVID-19 vaccine or a placebo. The DNA for the CDR3 is TGCGCCAGCAGCCCTGGGGGAAATCAGCCCCAGCATTTT. Translated, it gives CASSPGGNQPQHF.